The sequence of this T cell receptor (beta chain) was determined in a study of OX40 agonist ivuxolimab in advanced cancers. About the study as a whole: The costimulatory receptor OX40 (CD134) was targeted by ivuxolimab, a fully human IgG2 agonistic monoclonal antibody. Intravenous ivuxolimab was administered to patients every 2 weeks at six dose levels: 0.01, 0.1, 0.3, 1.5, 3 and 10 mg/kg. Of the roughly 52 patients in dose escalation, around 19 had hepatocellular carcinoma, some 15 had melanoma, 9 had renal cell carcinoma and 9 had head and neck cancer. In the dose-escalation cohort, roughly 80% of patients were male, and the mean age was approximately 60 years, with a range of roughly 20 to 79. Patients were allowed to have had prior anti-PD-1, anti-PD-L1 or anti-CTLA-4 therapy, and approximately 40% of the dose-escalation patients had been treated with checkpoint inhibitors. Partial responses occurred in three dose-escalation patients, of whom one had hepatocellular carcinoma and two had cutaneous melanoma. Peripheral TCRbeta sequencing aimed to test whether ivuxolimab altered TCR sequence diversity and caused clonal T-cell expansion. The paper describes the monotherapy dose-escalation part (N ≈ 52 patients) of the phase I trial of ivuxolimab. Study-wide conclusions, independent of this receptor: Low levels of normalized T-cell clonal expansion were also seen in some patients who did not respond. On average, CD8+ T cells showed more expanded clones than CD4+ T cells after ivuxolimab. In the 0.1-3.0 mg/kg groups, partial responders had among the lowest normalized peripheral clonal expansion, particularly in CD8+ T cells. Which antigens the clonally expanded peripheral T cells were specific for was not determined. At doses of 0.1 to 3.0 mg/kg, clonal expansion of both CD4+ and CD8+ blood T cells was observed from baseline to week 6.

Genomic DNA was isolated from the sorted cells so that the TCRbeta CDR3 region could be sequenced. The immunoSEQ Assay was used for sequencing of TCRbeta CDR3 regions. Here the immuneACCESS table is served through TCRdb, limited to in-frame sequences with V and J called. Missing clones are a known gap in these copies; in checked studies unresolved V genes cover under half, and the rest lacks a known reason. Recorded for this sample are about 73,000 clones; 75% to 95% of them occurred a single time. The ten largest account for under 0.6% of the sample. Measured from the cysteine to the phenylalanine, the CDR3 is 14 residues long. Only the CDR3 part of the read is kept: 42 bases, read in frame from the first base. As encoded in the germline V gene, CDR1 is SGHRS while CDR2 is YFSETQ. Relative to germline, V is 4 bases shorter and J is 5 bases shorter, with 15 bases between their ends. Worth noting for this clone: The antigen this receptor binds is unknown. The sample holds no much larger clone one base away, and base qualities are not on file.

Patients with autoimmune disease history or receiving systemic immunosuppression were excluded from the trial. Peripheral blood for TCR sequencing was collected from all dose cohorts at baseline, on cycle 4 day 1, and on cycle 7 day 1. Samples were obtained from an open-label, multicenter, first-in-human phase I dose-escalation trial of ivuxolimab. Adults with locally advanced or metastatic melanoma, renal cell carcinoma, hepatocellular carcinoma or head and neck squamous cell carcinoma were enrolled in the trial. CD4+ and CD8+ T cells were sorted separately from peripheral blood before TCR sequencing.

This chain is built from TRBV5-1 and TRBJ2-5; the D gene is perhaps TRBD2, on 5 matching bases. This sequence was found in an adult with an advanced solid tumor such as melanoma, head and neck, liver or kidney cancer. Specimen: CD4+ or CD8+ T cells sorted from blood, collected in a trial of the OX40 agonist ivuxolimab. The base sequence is TGCGCCAGCAGCCCCCGTGAGGGTTACGAGACCCAGTACTTC. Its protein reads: CASSPREGYETQYF.